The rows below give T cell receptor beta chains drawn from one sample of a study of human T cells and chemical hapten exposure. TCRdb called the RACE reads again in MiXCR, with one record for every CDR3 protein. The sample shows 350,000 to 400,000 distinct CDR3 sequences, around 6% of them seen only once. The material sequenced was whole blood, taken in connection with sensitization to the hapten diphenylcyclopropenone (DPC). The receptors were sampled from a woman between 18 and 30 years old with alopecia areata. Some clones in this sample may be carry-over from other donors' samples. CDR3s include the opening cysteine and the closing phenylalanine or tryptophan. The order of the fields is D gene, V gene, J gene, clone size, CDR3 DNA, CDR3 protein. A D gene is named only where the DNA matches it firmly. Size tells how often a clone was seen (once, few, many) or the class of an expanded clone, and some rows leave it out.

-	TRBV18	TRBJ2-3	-	TGTGCCAGCTCACCCCAATCGGGGCCTGGGGATACGCAGTATTTT	CASSPQSGPGDTQYF
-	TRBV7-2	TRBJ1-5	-	TGTGCCAGCAGCTTTTCCAATCTGCCCCAGCATTTT	CASSFSNLPQHF
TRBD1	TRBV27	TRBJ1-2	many	TGTGCCACCCTAGGGGGCGGCGGCTACACCTTC	CATLGGGGYTF
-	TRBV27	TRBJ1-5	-	TGTGCCAGCAGTTTATCGGGGCAGAATAGCAATCAGCCCCAGCATTTT	CASSLSGQNSNQPQHF
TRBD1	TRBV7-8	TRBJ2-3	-	TGTGCCAGCAGCTTACGGGACAGAAGCACAGATACGCAGTATTTT	CASSLRDRSTDTQYF
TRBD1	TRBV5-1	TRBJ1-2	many	TGCGCCAGCAGCTCGATGACAGGGGCCTTCTATGGCTACACCTTC	CASSSMTGAFYGYTF
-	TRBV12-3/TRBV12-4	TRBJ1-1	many	TGTGCCAGCAGTTTAGGGCAGGGCGCGGCCACTGAAGCTTTCTTT	CASSLGQGAATEAFF
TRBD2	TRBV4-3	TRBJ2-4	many	TGCGCCAGCAGCCAAGTTCTAGCGGGGGGTCCCAAAAACATTCAGTACTTC	CASSQVLAGGPKNIQYF
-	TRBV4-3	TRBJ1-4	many	TGCGCCAGCAGCCAAGATCTGCAGGGAGGGGACGAAAAACTGTTTTTT	CASSQDLQGGDEKLFF
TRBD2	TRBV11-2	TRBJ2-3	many	TGTGCCAGCAGCTCTTCGACTAGCGCGATCACAGATACGCAGTATTTT	CASSSSTSAITDTQYF
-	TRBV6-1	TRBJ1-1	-	TGTGCCAGCAACAGGTTTCCCGGCCGAGCTTTCTTT	CASNRFPGRAFF
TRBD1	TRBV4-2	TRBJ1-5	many	TGTGCCAGCAGCTTCCGGGACAGGGGGCCTAGAGTCCAGCATTTT	CASSFRDRGPRVQHF
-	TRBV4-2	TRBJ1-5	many	TGTGCCAGCAGCCAAGACGTCTCAAGTCAGCCCCAGCATTTT	CASSQDVSSQPQHF
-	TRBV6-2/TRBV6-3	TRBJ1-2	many	TGTGCCAGCAGTTACGTGAAGGGGCTGGGCTATGGCTACACCTTC	CASSYVKGLGYGYTF
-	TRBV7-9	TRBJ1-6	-	TGTGCCAGCAGCTTAGGCGAAACCCTCCACTTT	CASSLGETLHF
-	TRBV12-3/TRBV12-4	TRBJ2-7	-	TGTGCCAGCAGTCCCCGCTTCAGGAACGAGCAGTACTTC	CASSPRFRNEQYF
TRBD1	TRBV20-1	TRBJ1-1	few	TGCAGTGCCACGGACAGGGGAGGAAGTACTGAAGCTTTCTTT	CSATDRGGSTEAFF
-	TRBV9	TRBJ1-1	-	TGTGCCAGCAGCACTCGACAGGAGCACACTGAAGCTTTCTTT	CASSTRQEHTEAFF
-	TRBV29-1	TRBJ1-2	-	TGCAGCGTTGACTTCCCCGGGCCTGCCACTTATGGCTACACCTTC	CSVDFPGPATYGYTF
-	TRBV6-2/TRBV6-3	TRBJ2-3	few	TGTGCCAGCTCGTGGCGTGGCCGATTAGTCACAGATACGCAGTATTTT	CASSWRGRLVTDTQYF
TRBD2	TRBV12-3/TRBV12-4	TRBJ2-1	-	TGTGCCAGCAGTATAACTAGCGGGGAGCAGTTCTTC	CASSITSGEQFF
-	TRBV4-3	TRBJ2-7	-	TGCGCCAGCAGCCCAACATACGGGGGGCGATCCGAGCAGTACTTC	CASSPTYGGRSEQYF
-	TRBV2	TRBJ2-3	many	TGTGCCAGCAGTGAAGGCCTAGCACCGGATACGCAGTATTTT	CASSEGLAPDTQYF
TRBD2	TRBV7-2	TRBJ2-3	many	TGTGCCAGCAGTTCCGGACTAGCGGGGGGGCCAGATACGCAGTATTTT	CASSSGLAGGPDTQYF
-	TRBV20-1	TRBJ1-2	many	TGCAGTGCTAGGGAACAGGGATCCGACTATGGCTACACCTTC	CSAREQGSDYGYTF
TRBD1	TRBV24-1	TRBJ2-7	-	TGTGCCACCAGTGACCCTGGGACAGGTCCCTACGAGCAGTACTTC	CATSDPGTGPYEQYF
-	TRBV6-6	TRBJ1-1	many	TGTGCCAGCAGTTTCCCCGGGGAGGGCACTGAAGCTTTCTTT	CASSFPGEGTEAFF
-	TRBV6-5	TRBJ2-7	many	TGTGCCAGCAGTTATATTTGGACGGAAACCTACGAGCAGTACTTC	CASSYIWTETYEQYF
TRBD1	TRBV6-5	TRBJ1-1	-	TGTGCCAGCAGTTCTGGGACAGGCGCTTTCTTT	CASSSGTGAFF
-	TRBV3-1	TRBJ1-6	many	TGTGCCAGCAGCCAAGGGTCCCAGTTGGGATCACCCCTCCACTTT	CASSQGSQLGSPLHF
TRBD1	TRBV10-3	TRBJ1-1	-	TGTGCCATCAGTGAGTCTTCTGTAGGGGGCCCGAACACTGAAGCTTTCTTT	CAISESSVGGPNTEAFF
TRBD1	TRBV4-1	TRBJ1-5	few	TGCGCCAGCAGCCAGCTCGGGACAGCCAACCAGCCCCAGCATTTT	CASSQLGTANQPQHF
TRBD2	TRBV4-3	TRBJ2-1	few	TGCGCCAGCAGCCAAGGTAGCGGGGGGAGTGGTGAGCAGTTCTTC	CASSQGSGGSGEQFF
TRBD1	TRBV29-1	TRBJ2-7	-	TGCAGCGTCGAAGACAGGGCCTACGAGCAGTACTTC	CSVEDRAYEQYF
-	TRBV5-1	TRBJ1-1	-	TGCGCCAGCAGAGGGCCGGGCGCCGATGAAGCTTTCTTT	CASRGPGADEAFF
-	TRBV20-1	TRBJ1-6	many	TGCAGTGCTAGGGGCTACAGCTATAATTCACCCCTCCACTTT	CSARGYSYNSPLHF
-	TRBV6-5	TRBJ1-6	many	TGTGCCAGCAGTTACGGGCGGGGACATAATTCACCCCTCCACTTT	CASSYGRGHNSPLHF
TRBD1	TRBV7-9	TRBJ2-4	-	TGTGCCAGCAGCGCCGGGACAGGGGCCTCCGACATAGCCAAAAACATTCAGTACTTC	CASSAGTGASDIAKNIQYF
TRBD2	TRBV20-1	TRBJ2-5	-	TGCAGTGCTAGGGGGGGGAGTGCACAAGAGACCCAGTACTTC	CSARGGSAQETQYF
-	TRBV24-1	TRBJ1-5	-	TGTGCCACCAGTGATCCCCCGGCCACCAACAATCAGCCCCAGCATTTT	CATSDPPATNNQPQHF
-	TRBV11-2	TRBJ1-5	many	TGTGCCAGCAGCTTAGGGGTAGATCAGCCCCAGCATTTT	CASSLGVDQPQHF
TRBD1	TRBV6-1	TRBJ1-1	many	TGTGCCAGCAGTGAACCAACAGGGGGGGTCACTGAAGCTTTCTTT	CASSEPTGGVTEAFF
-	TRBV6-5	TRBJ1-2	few	TGTGCCAGCAGCCAAACAGGTCCGAGAGGCTACACCTTC	CASSQTGPRGYTF
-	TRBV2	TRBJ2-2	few	TGTGCCAGCAACGGGCAGGGCCCGAACACCGGGGAGCTGTTTTTT	CASNGQGPNTGELFF
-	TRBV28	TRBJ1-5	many	TGTGCCAGCAGTCTACGACAGGACAATCAGCCCCAGCATTTT	CASSLRQDNQPQHF
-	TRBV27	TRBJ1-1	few	TGTGCCAGCAGTTTATTAGGGACACTTAACACTGAAGCTTTCTTT	CASSLLGTLNTEAFF
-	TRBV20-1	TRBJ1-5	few	TGCAGTGCTAGCGTACAGGTCCTAAGGAGGGATCAGCCCCAGCATTTT	CSASVQVLRRDQPQHF
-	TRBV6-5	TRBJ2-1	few	TGTGCCAGCACCTACGCAGGGGGGGGATACAATGAGCAGTTCTTC	CASTYAGGGYNEQFF
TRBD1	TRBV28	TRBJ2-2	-	TGTGACAGCAGGTCGGGACAGCTCACCGGGGAGCTGTTTTTT	CDSRSGQLTGELFF
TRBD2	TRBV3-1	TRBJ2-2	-	TGTGCCAGCAGCCCAGCGGGGGGGTACGGCACCGGGGAGCTGTTTTTT	CASSPAGGYGTGELFF
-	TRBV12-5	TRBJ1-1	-	TGTGCTAGTGGTTTCTCAGCGAACACTGAAGCTTTCTTT	CASGFSANTEAFF
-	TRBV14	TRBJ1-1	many	TGTGCCAGCAGCCACCGGGCGCTGGGGACTGAAGCTTTCTTT	CASSHRALGTEAFF
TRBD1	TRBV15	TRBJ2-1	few	TGTGCCACCAGCAGAGCGGGACAGAGCCAGAATGAGCAGTTCTTC	CATSRAGQSQNEQFF
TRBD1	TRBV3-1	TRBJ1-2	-	TGTGCCAGCAGTCCCACAGGGGGCGGCCCCACTATTGGCTACACCTTC	CASSPTGGGPTIGYTF
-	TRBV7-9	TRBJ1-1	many	TGTGCCAGCAGGTTAAGCGGGGGAGGGAACACTGAAGCTTTCTTT	CASRLSGGGNTEAFF
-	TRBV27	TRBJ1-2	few	TGTGCCAGCAGTTTATCCCTATCAAGTGGTGGCTACACCTTC	CASSLSLSSGGYTF
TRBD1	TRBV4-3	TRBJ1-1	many	TGCGCCAGCAGCCAAAATGGACAGGGCATGGAAGCTTTCTTT	CASSQNGQGMEAFF
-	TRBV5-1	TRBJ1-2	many	TGCGCCAGCAGTTACCGGGACATCAATGGGGGCTACACCTTC	CASSYRDINGGYTF
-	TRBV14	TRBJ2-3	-	TGTGCCAGCAGCCAGTACCGGGCCTCAGACACAGATACGCAGTATTTT	CASSQYRASDTDTQYF